This TCR beta chain was captured in a study of blood T cell repertoires in COVID-19. Study details: From the United States, Italy and Spain came samples of acute and convalescent COVID-19.

The CDR3 runs 17 residues. V lost 2 bases, J lost 10 bases, and 11 bases stayed unmatched. Here immunoSEQ multiplex PCR was the method, and the copy in TCRdb shows in-frame clones only, minus some. Seen here are 150,000 to 200,000 clones, 75% to 90% observed once, and the top ten hold under 2.5%. Sequenced: peripheral blood. This TCR was recovered from a man between 70 and 80 years old with active or convalescent COVID-19. This rearrangement joins TRBV23-1 to TRBJ1-6, with 10 bases lining up with TRBD1. TRBV23-1 falls under the ORF class, with uncertain function. DNA for the CDR3: TGCGCCAGCAGTCAACACGACCGGGACAGGGGACGATCACCCCTCCACTTT. Translation gives CASSQHDRDRGRSPLHF.